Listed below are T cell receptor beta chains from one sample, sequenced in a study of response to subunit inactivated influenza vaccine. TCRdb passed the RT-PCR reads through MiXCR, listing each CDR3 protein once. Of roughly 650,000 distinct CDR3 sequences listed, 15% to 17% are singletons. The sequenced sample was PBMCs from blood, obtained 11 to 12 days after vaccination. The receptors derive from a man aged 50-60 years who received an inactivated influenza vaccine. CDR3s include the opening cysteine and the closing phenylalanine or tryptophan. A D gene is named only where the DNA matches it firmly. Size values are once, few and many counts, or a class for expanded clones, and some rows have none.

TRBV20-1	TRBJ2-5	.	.	CSARGVGETQYF	TGCAGTGCTAGAGGGGTTGGGGAGACCCAGTACTTC
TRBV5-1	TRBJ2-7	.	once	CAGAPAGLGDEQYF	TGCGCCGGAGCCCCCGCAGGGTTGGGGGACGAGCAGTACTTC
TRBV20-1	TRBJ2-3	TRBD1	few	CSAYGTETSTDTQYF	TGCAGTGCATACGGGACAGAGACTAGCACAGATACGCAGTATTTT
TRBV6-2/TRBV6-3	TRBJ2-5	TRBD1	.	CASSWDRGRRETQYF	TGTGCCAGCAGCTGGGACAGGGGGCGACGGGAGACCCAGTACTTC
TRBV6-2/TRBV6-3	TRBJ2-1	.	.	CASRRPGLDNEQFF	TGTGCCAGCAGAAGACCCGGGCTGGACAATGAGCAGTTCTTC
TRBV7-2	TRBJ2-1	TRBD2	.	CASSSKLAGPNEQFF	TGTGCCAGCAGCTCAAAGTTAGCGGGTCCCAATGAGCAGTTCTTC
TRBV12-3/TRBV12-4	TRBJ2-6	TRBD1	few	CASSTGQGKANVLTF	TGTGCCAGCAGTACGGGACAGGGCAAGGCCAACGTCCTGACTTTC
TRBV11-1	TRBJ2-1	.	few	CASSPAVGSSYNEQFF	TGTGCCAGCAGCCCGGCGGTGGGAAGCTCCTACAATGAGCAGTTCTTC
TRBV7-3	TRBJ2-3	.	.	CASSLGPLPDTQYF	TGTGCCAGCAGCTTAGGCCCACTGCCAGATACGCAGTATTTT
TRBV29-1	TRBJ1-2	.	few	CSVDTTDGYYGYTF	TGCAGCGTTGATACCACCGACGGGTACTATGGCTACACCTTC
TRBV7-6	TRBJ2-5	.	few	CASSYTRETQYF	TGTGCCAGCAGTTACACCCGGGAGACCCAGTACTTC
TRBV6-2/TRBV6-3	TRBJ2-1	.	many	CASSYGADFPFSYNEQFF	TGTGCCAGCAGTTACGGGGCCGACTTCCCTTTCTCCTACAATGAGCAGTTCTTC
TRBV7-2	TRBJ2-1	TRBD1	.	CASSTGGEQFF	TGTGCCAGCAGCACAGGGGGTGAGCAGTTCTTC